The entry below gives a single TCR beta chain sequence along with its context. Antigen unknown. Time point denoted: persistent/refractory GD, antithyroid drugs over 5 years with positive TRAb. Making the TCR library involved RNA that had been extracted from PBMCs. Researchers made TCR beta libraries by using iRepertoire HTBI primers and running Arm-PCR on CDR3 regions. Under the authors' procedure: Across the samples, identification revealed just over 60 TRBV and some 14 TRBJ segments. TCRdb reprocessed the multiplex PCR reads via MiXCR and lists one record per CDR3 protein. The authors' filters were not applied to this entry. In the table there are about 660,000 distinct CDR3 sequences, approximately 31% of which are singletons. Germline loops: CDR1 SGHRS, CDR2 YFSETQ. The germline V and J ends were trimmed by 4 bases and 2 bases, with 10 bases remaining between them. This CDR3 is 14 amino acids long.

This specimen comes from a study of regulatory T cells in long-lasting Graves disease. Study findings and constraints: Segments TRBV28, TRBJ1-2 and TRBJ2-5 showed preferential usage in persistent disease. Lower TCR diversity characterized persistent Graves' patients relative to newly diagnosed patients.

Sample: peripheral blood mononuclear cells (PBMCs), taken when the disease was refractory, from a patient treated with antithyroid drugs. This chain links TRBV5-1 with TRBJ1-3; maybe TRBD1 (6 bases). The receptor's source is a female donor with Graves disease. The CDR3 loop is CASSPGATGNTIYF. The CDR3 nucleotides are TGCGCCAGCAGCCCGGGGGCAACTGGAAACACCATATATTTT.